This T cell receptor beta chain was identified in a study of blood T cell repertoires in COVID-19. Data came from immunoSEQ multiplex PCR; TCRdb stores just in-frame clones and leaves some out. Of approximately 220,000 clones detected, around 82% appear once; the ten largest clones hold roughly 2.4%. This receptor was identified in a woman aged 55-69 years with acute or convalescent COVID-19. Sequencing input: peripheral blood.

CDR3 sequence (DNA): TGTGCCAGTAGCCGAGGTAGGGGCCACTATGGCTACACCTTC. The encoded protein is CASSRGRGHYGYTF. The rearrangement links TRBV19 to TRBJ1-2, with a tentative D call TRBD1 (5 bases). V lost 6 bases to trimming and J lost 3 bases, with 14 bases between them. The germline gives CDR1 LNHDA, CDR2 SQIVND (reference sequence). The CDR3 runs to 14 residues.